The clone carrying this T cell receptor beta chain was seen ten or more times. This entry belongs to a study of T-cell reconstitution after alpha-beta-depleted transplantation in children. CDR3 length equals 13 residues. Looked up from germline, CDR1 is SGHRS and CDR2 is YFSETQ. V lost 1 base and J 1 base, leaving 3 bases between the germline ends. Unique molecular identifiers were used to barcode this TCRbeta library. TCRdb analysed the PCR reads with MiXCR anew, one entry per CDR3 protein. The sample lists around 600,000 distinct CDR3 sequences; approximately 22% were seen once. The sample consisted of PBMCs, mostly from graft donor cells, taken 360 days after TCRalphabeta/CD19-depleted stem cell transplant. The source of this sequence is a boy under three years old who had a stem cell transplant for acute myeloid leukemia, so the T cells may come from the graft donor. The rearrangement uses TRBV5-1 and TRBJ1-5; no definite D call. The CDR3 sequence is CASSLTSNQPQHF. Here the CDR3 DNA reads TGCGCCAGCAGCTTGACGAGCAATCAGCCCCAGCATTTT.